The 19 T cell receptor beta chains given below trace back to one sample, sequenced in a study of T cell responses to AZD1222 COVID-19 vaccine. Clones were read by immunoSEQ multiplex PCR, and TCRdb kept only the in-frame ones, dropping some. The sample lists 150,000 or so clones, about 91% occurring once. Here the sequenced sample was peripheral blood, taken on day 0 of AZD1222 vaccination. Source of these receptors: an adult in good health.

Turning to this clone: One junction end disagrees with the germline gene, perhaps due to a read error. V gene TRBV28 combines with J gene TRBJ1-4, with D possibly matching TRBD1 (6 bases). CDR1 and CDR2 (germline): MDHEN, SYDVKM. The CDR3 consists of 12 residues. The CDR3 loop reads CASRGAKEKLFF. The CDR3 nucleotides read TGTGCCAGCAGGGGGGCTAAAGAAAAACTGTTTTTT.

The chain joins TRBV6-4 to TRBJ1-2, with 8 bases aligning to TRBD1. Germline V gives CDR1 MRHNA, CDR2 SNTAGT. The J segment lost 3 bases and the V segment lost 6 bases, leaving 6 bases of the junction unmatched. The CDR3 loop spans 14 amino acids. This CDR3 reads CASSQTTGDYGYTF. Written as DNA, the CDR3 is TGTGCCAGCAGCCAAACGACAGGGGACTATGGCTACACCTTC.

The chain has TRBV9 and TRBJ1-4; 8 nucleotides line up with TRBD1. V gave up 0 bases and J gave up 0 bases; unmatched junction bases: 7. Germline assignment: CDR1 SGDLS and CDR2 YYNGEE. This CDR3 is 18 amino acids long. The CDR3 DNA reads TGTGCCAGCAGCGTAGCTTTCGGACAGGGCGCAACTAATGAAAAACTGTTTTTT. This codes for CASSVAFGQGATNEKLFF.

This clone was seen once. This sequence joins TRBV27 and TRBJ2-7, with D uncertain. Germline values: CDR1 MNHEY, CDR2 SMNVEV (reference sequence). The CDR3 is 12 amino acids. V was clipped by 6 bases and J by 4 bases, with 10 bases between them. CDR3 sequence: CASSADIYEQYF. CDR3 sequence (DNA): TGTGCCAGCAGCGCCGACATTTACGAGCAGTACTTC.

This chain connects TRBV6-1 to TRBJ1-5, with TRBD1 as a possible D gene (5 bases). The ends were cut back, 3 bases at V and 5 bases at J, with 8 bases in the middle. The CDR3 spans 13 residues. Germline assignment: CDR1 MNHNS and CDR2 SASEGT. DNA for the CDR3: TGTGCCAGCAGTGACAGGGCTCATCAGCCCCAGCATTTT. Translated, it gives CASSDRAHQPQHF.

The V call is TRBV10-3, the J call TRBJ1-2; D perhaps matches TRBD1 (5 bases). This CDR3 contains 13 residues. The germline CDR1 and CDR2 sequences are ENHRY and SYGVKD. Trimming stripped 10 bases from V and 0 bases from J, with 12 bases between. The CDR3 loop is CASLQAANYGYTF. The CDR3 DNA follows: TGTGCCAGTCTACAGGCGGCTAACTATGGCTACACCTTC.

V and J are TRBV9 and TRBJ1-2; D gene unclear. Trimming cost V 0 bases and J 0 bases, with 9 bases left between them. Germline V CDR1 and CDR2: SGDLS, YYNGEE. The CDR3 is 15 amino acids. CDR3 coding DNA: TGTGCCAGCAGCGTAGCGTGGCAGGCTAACTATGGCTACACCTTC. Translating gives CASSVAWQANYGYTF.

CDR3 nucleotide sequence: TGTGCCAGCAGTCCTCCTGAGGACAGGTACTCGAGGTACGAGCAGTACTTC. Translation: CASSPPEDRYSRYEQYF. The genes are TRBV28 and TRBJ2-7; TRBD1 agrees at 7 bases. Germline V gene lookup returns CDR1 MDHEN and CDR2 SYDVKM. The CDR3 spans 17 residues. J gave up 4 bases and V 5 bases, and 17 bases lay outside the gene matches.

V usage is TRBV21-1 and J usage is TRBJ2-2; TRBD1 was called by the table and not checked on the DNA. TRBV21-1 is termed a pseudogene. The length of the CDR3 is 15 residues. CDR3 loop: CASSMGQGNTGELFF. For the CDR3, the DNA is TGTGCCAGCAGCATGGGACAGGGGAACACCGGGGAGCTGTTTTTT.

The chain employs TRBV10-2 and TRBJ1-5; D is possibly TRBD1 (5 bases). Germline CDR1 reads WSHSY; CDR2 reads SAAADI. Trimming took off 4 bases at V and 6 bases at J, with 19 bases between the two ends. This CDR3 is built from 16 residues. The CDR3 region is CASSGRSEARGQPQHF. The CDR3 nucleotides are TGCGCCAGCAGTGGCAGGTCGGAGGCTAGGGGTCAGCCCCAGCATTTT.

In this sample, this clone turned up once. The CDR3 region has the DNA TGTGCCAGCAGTGAAGCGCCTGACAGGGAGGGCCGAGGGACCCAGTACTTC. It encodes CASSEAPDREGRGTQYF. The V gene is TRBV6-1, the J gene TRBJ2-5, with D perhaps matching TRBD1 or TRBD2 (7 bases each). The germline V gene has CDR1 MNHNS and CDR2 SASEGT. The V and J ends lost 0 bases and 7 bases respectively, with 21 bases between them. There are 17 residues in the CDR3.

The rearrangement links TRBV7-8 to TRBJ1-1; no reliable D call. V lost 3 bases to trimming and J lost 12 bases, with 2 bases between them. The V gene's germline CDR1 is SGHVS and CDR2 FQNEAQ. The CDR3 has 8 residues. In nucleotides, the CDR3 is TGTGCCAGCAGCTTTTCTTTCTTT. Translating gives CASSFSFF.

V is TRBV5-1 and J is TRBJ2-2; D is possibly TRBD2 (5 bases). V was clipped by 4 bases and J by 7 bases, with 11 bases between them. The CDR3 is 13 residues long. Germline assignment: CDR1 SGHRS and CDR2 YFSETQ. CDR3 loop: CASSPVGDGELFF. In DNA, the CDR3 is TGCGCCAGCAGCCCGGTCGGGGACGGGGAGCTGTTTTTT.

The CDR3 DNA is TGTGCCAGCAGTCCGCTCATCAGAGGAGGAAAAGCTTTCTTT. The encoded protein is CASSPLIRGGKAFF. This sequence joins TRBV27 and TRBJ1-1; no clear D gene. Germline V CDR1 and CDR2: MNHEY, SMNVEV (reference sequence). The V end lost 5 bases, the J end lost 9 bases, and 19 bases lay between the germline ends. The CDR3 is 14 amino acids.

The chain couples TRBV7-9 to TRBJ1-4; no clear D. This CDR3 has 14 amino acids. V shed 3 bases and J shed 8 bases, with 13 bases lying between them. Germline V gene lookup returns CDR1 SEHNR and CDR2 FQNEAQ (reference sequence). The DNA of the CDR3 is TGTGCCAGCAGCTTTGAGGTTGAGGGCGAAAAACTGTTTTTT. Its translation is CASSFEVEGEKLFF.

The chain employs TRBV18 and TRBJ2-7; 7 bases align to TRBD2. This CDR3 region has 18 residues. V gave up 4 bases and J gave up 4 bases; unmatched junction bases: 19. Germline loops: CDR1 KGHSH, CDR2 LQKENI. The CDR3, as DNA: TGTGCCAGCTCACGATCTCCGGGAGCGGGGAGAAGCACGTACGAGCAGTACTTC. Its translation is CASSRSPGAGRSTYEQYF. The full variable domain, its missing parts supplied by reference TRBV18 and TRBJ2-7, is NAGVMQNPRHLVRRRGQEARLRCSPMKGHSHVYWYRQLPEEGLKFMVYLQKENIIDESGMPKERFSAEFPKEGPSILRIQQVVRGDSAAYFCASSRSPGAGRSTYEQYFGPGTRLTVT.

The gene calls are TRBV6-1 and TRBJ2-3, with D possibly TRBD2 on 6 matching bases. The CDR3 loop spans 16 amino acids. CDR1 is MNHNS, CDR2 SASEGT, per germline. The V end was cut by 0 bases, the J end by 1 base, with 11 bases between. The CDR3 DNA is TGTGCCAGCAGTGAAGCGTTTGGCGGGGGCACAGATACGCAGTATTTT. Protein sequence: CASSEAFGGGTDTQYF.

This chain uses TRBV2 with TRBJ2-1; 8 positions match TRBD1. J gave up 0 bases and V 6 bases, and 4 bases lay outside the gene matches. This CDR3 comprises 15 residues. The germline gives CDR1 SNHLY, CDR2 FYNNEI. In DNA, the CDR3 is TGTGCCAGCAGGACCGGGACAGGCTCCTACAATGAGCAGTTCTTC. Protein product: CASRTGTGSYNEQFF.

J is TRBJ2-3 and V is TRBV28, with D perhaps matching TRBD2 (5 bases). Germline V gene lookup returns CDR1 MDHEN and CDR2 SYDVKM. The V and J ends lost 6 bases and 0 bases respectively, with 16 bases between them. CDR3 length: 16 amino acids. The CDR3 coding sequence is TGTGCCAGCAGGGGTTGGACTCTCGATAGCACAGATACGCAGTATTTT. Translated, it gives CASRGWTLDSTDTQYF. Using reference TRBV28 and TRBJ2-3 for the parts outside the CDR3, the full variable domain is DVKVTQSSRYLVKRTGEKVFLECVQDMDHENMFWYRQDPGLGLRLIYFSYDVKMKEKGDIPEGYSVSREKKERFSLILESASTNQTSMYLCASRGWTLDSTDTQYFGPGTRLTVL.